The subject of this entry is one T cell receptor (beta chain). This entry is derived from a study of blood T cell repertoires in COVID-19. In the study overall: There were acute and convalescent COVID-19 samples, and they came from the United States, Italy and Spain. T cells, B-cell-depleted T cells, or PBMCs provided the cDNA or gDNA that served as material.

In germline, CDR1 is MNHEY, CDR2 SMNVEV (reference sequence). The CDR3 spans 14 residues. V was cut by 5 bases and J by 4 bases, with 14 bases left in between. Original data processing: Quantification of nucleated cells was approximated via reference gene primer amplification. This table comes from immunoSEQ multiplex PCR, and its TCRdb copy is limited to in-frame clones, with some not included. For V, J and clone size, that table is used; D and trimming come from the DNA. This repertoire shows 72,000 or so clones, roughly three quarters found once; its top ten account for 9% to 9.5%. The rearrangement uses TRBV27 and TRBJ1-2, with D tentatively TRBD1 (6 bases). The origin of this receptor is a human donor in a cohort sampled during active COVID-19. The sample taken for sequencing was peripheral blood. The CDR3 loop reads CASSRGGSGYGYTF. The CDR3 coding sequence is TGTGCCAGCAGTAGGGGGGGAAGTGGCTATGGCTACACCTTC.